This entry is about one T cell receptor beta chain. The sample comes from a study of blood T cell repertoires in COVID-19. Across the whole study: T cells, B-cell-depleted T cells, or PBMCs supplied cDNA or gDNA.

Generated by immunoSEQ multiplex PCR, the TCRdb table keeps only in-frame clones and is missing some. Among 220,000 or so clones, 70% to 85% were seen once, and the ten largest hold 1.9%. This CDR3 is 16 amino acids long. Trimming at V came to 1 base and at J to 3 bases, leaving 8 bases not matched to a gene. Germline V gene sequence: CDR1 LGHNA, CDR2 YSLEER. This chain uses TRBV4-3 with TRBJ1-2; 7 positions match TRBD1. Source material: peripheral blood. This receptor was obtained from a woman older than 75 with acute or convalescent COVID-19. The CDR3 coding sequence is TGCGCCAGCAGCCAAGGACAGGGTGCTCGACACTATGGCTACACCTTC. It is translated as CASSQGQGARHYGYTF.